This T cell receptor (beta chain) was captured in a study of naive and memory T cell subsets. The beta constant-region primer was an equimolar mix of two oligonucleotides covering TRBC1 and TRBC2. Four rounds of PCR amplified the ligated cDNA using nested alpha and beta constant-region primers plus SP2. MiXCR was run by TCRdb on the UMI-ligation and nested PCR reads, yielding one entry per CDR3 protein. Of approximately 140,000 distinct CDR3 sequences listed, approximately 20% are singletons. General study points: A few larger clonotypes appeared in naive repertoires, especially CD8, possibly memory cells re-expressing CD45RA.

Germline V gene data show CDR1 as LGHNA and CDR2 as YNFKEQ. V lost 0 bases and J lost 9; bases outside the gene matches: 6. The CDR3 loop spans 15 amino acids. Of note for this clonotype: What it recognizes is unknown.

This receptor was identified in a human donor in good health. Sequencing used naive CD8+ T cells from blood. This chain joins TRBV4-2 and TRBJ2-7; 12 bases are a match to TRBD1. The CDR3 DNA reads TGTGCCAGCAGCCAAGATATGGGACAGGGGGCGGTGCAGTACTTC. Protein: CASSQDMGQGAVQYF.